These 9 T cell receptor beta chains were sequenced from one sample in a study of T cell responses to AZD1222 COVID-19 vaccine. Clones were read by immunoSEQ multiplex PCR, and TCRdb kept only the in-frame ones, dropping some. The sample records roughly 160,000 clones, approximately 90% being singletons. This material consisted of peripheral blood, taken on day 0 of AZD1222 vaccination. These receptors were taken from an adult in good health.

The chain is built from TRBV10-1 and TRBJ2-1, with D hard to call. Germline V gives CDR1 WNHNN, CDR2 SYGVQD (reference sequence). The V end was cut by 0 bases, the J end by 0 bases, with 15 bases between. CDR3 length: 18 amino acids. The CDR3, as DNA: TGCGCCAGCAGTGAGTCGAGGCTCCCTGAGAGCTCCTACAATGAGCAGTTCTTC. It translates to CASSESRLPESSYNEQFF.

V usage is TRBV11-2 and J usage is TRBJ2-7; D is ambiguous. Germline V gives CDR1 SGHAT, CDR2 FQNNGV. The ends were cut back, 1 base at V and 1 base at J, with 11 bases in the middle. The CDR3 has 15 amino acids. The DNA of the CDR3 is TGTGCCAGCAGCTTAGGGGCAGTTTTTTCCTACGAGCAGTACTTC. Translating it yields CASSLGAVFSYEQYF.

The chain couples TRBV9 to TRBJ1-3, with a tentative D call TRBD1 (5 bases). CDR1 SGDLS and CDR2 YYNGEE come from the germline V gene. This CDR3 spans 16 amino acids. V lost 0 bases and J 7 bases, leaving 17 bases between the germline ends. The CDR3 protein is CASSVVEAPPGNTIYF. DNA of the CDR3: TGTGCCAGCAGCGTAGTCGAAGCTCCCCCAGGGAACACCATATATTTT.

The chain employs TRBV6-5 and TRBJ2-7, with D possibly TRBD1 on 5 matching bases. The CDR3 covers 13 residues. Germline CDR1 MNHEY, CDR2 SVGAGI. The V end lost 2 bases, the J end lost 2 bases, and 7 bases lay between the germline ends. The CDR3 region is CASSYGRAYEQYF. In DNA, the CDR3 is TGTGCCAGCAGTTACGGCAGGGCCTACGAGCAGTACTTC.

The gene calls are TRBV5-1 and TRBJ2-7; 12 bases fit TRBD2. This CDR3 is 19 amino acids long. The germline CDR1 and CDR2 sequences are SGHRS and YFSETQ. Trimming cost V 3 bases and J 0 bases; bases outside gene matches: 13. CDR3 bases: TGCGCCAGCAGCTCGGACCCCCGACTAGCGGGGGTTCGCTCCTACGAGCAGTACTTC. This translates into CASSSDPRLAGVRSYEQYF.

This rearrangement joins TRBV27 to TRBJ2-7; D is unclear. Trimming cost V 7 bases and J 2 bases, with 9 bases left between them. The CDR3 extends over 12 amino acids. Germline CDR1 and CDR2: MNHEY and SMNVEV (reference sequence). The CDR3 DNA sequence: TGTGCCAGCACCGATTCAACCTACGAGCAGTACTTC. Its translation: CASTDSTYEQYF.

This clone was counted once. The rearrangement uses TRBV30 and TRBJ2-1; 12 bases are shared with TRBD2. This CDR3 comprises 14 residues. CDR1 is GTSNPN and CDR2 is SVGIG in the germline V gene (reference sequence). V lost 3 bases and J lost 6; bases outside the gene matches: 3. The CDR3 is CAWRELAGGNEQFF. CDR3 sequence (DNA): TGTGCCTGGAGGGAACTAGCGGGGGGCAATGAGCAGTTCTTC.

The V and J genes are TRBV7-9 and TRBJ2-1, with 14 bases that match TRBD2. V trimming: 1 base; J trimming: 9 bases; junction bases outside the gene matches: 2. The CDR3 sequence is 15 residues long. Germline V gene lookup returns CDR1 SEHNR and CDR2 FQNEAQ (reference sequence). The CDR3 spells CASSLEGLAGVEQFF. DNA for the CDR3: TGTGCCAGCAGCTTAGAGGGACTAGCGGGAGTTGAGCAGTTCTTC.

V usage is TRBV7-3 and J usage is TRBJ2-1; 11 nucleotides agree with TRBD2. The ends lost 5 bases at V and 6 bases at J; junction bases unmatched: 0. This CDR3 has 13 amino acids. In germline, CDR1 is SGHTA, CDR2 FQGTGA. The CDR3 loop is CASSGLAGNEQFF. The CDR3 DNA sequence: TGTGCCAGCAGCGGACTAGCGGGCAATGAGCAGTTCTTC.